This TCR beta chain was sequenced in a study of shared clonotypes between healthy human individuals. Libraries were prepared by immunoSEQ multiplex PCR; TCRdb keeps only in-frame clonotypes and omits some of them. This sample has under 2.5 million clones; 80% to 95% occur once, and the top ten carry around 0.38%. Comments on this clone: Its antigen remains unknown.

Overall study findings and caveats: The generation probabilities recorded for non-shared clonotypes fell below those of clonotypes shared by all four donors.

In germline, CDR1 is MDHEN, CDR2 SYDVKM. The CDR3 covers 12 residues. The V end lost 5 bases, the J end lost 6 bases, and 10 bases lay between the germline ends. This TCR was recovered from a man younger than 35 in good health. Some clones in this sample may be carry-over from other donors' samples. Sequencing was carried out using naive CD4+ T cells from PBMCs. Subset: CD45RA+ positively selected. The rearrangement uses TRBV28 and TRBJ1-2, with D hard to call. The CDR3 coding sequence is TGTGCCAGCAGTCTCCCGGATCATGGCTACACCTTC. Its protein product is CASSLPDHGYTF.